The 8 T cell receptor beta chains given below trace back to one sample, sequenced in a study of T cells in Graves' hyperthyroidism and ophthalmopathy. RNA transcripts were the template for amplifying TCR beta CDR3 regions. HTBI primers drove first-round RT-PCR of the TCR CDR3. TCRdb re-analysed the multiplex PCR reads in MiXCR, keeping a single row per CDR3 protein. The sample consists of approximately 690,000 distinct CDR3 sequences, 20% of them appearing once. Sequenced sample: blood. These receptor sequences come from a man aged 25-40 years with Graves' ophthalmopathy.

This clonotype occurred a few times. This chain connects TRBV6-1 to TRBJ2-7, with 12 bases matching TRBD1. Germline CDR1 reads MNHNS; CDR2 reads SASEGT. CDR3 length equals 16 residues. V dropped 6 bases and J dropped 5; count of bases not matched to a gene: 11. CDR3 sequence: CASRSRGTGGRDEQYF. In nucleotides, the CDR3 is TGTGCCAGCAGATCGAGGGGGACAGGGGGCAGGGACGAGCAGTACTTC.

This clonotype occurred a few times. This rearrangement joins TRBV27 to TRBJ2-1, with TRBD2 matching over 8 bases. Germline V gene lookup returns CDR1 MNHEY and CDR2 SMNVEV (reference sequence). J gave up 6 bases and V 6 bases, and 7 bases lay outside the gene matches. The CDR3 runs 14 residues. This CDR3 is CASSFGGARNEQFF. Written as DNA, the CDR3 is TGTGCCAGCAGCTTCGGGGGGGCGCGCAATGAGCAGTTCTTC.

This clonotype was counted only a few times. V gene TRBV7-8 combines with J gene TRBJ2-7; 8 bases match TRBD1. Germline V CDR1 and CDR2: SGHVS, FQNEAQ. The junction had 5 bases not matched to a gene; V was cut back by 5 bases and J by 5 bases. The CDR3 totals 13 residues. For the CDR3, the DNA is TGTGCCAGCAGCCCCGCGACAGGGGACGAGCAGTACTTC. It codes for CASSPATGDEQYF.

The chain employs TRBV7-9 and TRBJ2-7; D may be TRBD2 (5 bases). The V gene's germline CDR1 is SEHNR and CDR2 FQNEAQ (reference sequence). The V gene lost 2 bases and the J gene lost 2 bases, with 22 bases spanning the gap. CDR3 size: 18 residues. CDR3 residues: CASSLLGQGQTITYEQYF. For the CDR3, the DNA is TGTGCCAGCAGCTTATTAGGGCAAGGGCAGACTATAACCTACGAGCAGTACTTC.

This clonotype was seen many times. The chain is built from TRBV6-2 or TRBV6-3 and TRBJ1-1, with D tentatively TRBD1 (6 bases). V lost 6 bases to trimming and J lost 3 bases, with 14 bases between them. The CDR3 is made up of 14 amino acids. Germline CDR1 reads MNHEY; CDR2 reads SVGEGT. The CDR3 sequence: CASRPDRLHTEAFF. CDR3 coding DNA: TGTGCCAGCAGACCCGACAGGCTCCACACTGAAGCTTTCTTT.

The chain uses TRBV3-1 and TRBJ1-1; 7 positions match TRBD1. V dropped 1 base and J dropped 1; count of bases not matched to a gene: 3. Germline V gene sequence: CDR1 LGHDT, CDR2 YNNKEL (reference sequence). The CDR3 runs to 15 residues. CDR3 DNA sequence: TGTGCCAGCAGCCAAGTGGACAGGAAGAACACTGAAGCTTTCTTT. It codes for CASSQVDRKNTEAFF.

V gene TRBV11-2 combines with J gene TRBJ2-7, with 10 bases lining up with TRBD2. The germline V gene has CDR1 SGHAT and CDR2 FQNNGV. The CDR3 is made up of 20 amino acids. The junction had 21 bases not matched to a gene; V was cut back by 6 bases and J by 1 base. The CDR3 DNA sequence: TGTGCCAGCAGACCCCCTAGGACTAGCGGCAGCCACCCTAAGTCCTACGAGCAGTACTTC. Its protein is CASRPPRTSGSHPKSYEQYF.

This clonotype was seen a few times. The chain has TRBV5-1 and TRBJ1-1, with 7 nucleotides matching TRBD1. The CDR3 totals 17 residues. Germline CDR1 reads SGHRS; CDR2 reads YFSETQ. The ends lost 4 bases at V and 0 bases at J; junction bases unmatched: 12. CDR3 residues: CASSLEGGQILNTEAFF. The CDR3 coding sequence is TGCGCCAGCAGCCTGGAGGGGGGACAGATCCTGAACACTGAAGCTTTCTTT.